These T cell receptor beta chains were read from a single sample in a study of cytomegalovirus exposure and HLA in healthy donors. Here immunoSEQ multiplex PCR was the method, and the copy in TCRdb shows in-frame clones only, minus some. Of about 190,000 clones listed, more than 75% were seen once; the top ten hold over 1.3%. Sequences were obtained from PBMCs. All receptors derive from a woman in her late teens or twenties in good health and CMV-seronegative. Each CDR3 is given with its conserved first and last residue. D genes are given only for firm matches. Only some rows state a clone size, as once, few, many or a class for expanded clones.

DNA: TGTGCCAGCAGCCAAGATCACCGGACCGGGGGTGCGCAGTTCTTC
CDR3: CASSQDHRTGGAQFF
size: once
J: TRBJ2-1
D: NA
V: TRBV4-2

DNA: TGTGCCAGCAGCGCGGGACTAGCCTACAATGAGCAGTTCTTC
CDR3: CASSAGLAYNEQFF
size: NA
J: TRBJ2-1
D: TRBD2
V: TRBV9

DNA: TGTGCCAGTAGTATCCCCGGCTCTGGAAACACCATATATTTT
CDR3: CASSIPGSGNTIYF
size: NA
J: TRBJ1-3
D: NA
V: TRBV19

DNA: TGTGCCAGCAGTGCAACAGGGGGCGGCTACGAGCAGTACTTC
CDR3: CASSATGGGYEQYF
size: NA
J: TRBJ2-7
D: TRBD1
V: TRBV27

DNA: TGTGCCAGCAGCGGGCCACCCTCCGAGCAGTACTTC
CDR3: CASSGPPSEQYF
size: NA
J: TRBJ2-7
D: NA
V: TRBV7-9

DNA: TGTGCCAGCAGGGGGGACGGGACAGTTGAAGCTTTCTTT
CDR3: CASRGDGTVEAFF
size: NA
J: TRBJ1-1
D: TRBD1
V: TRBV13

DNA: TGTGCCATCAATGGCGGGACAGGGGACCTAAAAGAGACCCAGTACTTC
CDR3: CAINGGTGDLKETQYF
size: NA
J: TRBJ2-5
D: TRBD1
V: TRBV10-3

DNA: TGTGCCAGTAGTATAATCGGGACAGGGGATCAGCCCCAGCATTTT
CDR3: CASSIIGTGDQPQHF
size: NA
J: TRBJ1-5
D: TRBD1
V: TRBV19

DNA: TGCGCCAGCAGCCACCGGGACAGGGCGTACCAAGAGACCCAGTACTTC
CDR3: CASSHRDRAYQETQYF
size: NA
J: TRBJ2-5
D: TRBD1
V: TRBV4-1

DNA: TGCAGTGCTAGAGATGGAGACGAGCAGTACTTC
CDR3: CSARDGDEQYF
size: NA
J: TRBJ2-7
D: NA
V: TRBV20-1

DNA: TGCGCCAGCAGCCGTAAACAGGGCAACTATGGCTACACCTTC
CDR3: CASSRKQGNYGYTF
size: once
J: TRBJ1-2
D: NA
V: TRBV5-1

DNA: TGTGCCAGCAGCTCCCGGGACAAGGGAAACACCATATATTTT
CDR3: CASSSRDKGNTIYF
size: NA
J: TRBJ1-3
D: NA
V: TRBV5-8

DNA: TGTGCCAGCAGCCGAGGTGGAGGGGCCGGGGAGCTGTTTTTT
CDR3: CASSRGGGAGELFF
size: once
J: TRBJ2-2
D: NA
V: TRBV6-5

DNA: TGTGCCAGTAGAGGTACAGGCAATCAGCCCCAGCATTTT
CDR3: CASRGTGNQPQHF
size: few
J: TRBJ1-5
D: NA
V: TRBV19

DNA: TGTGCCAGTAGTACGAGGAAGTCTGGGGCCAACGTCCTGACTTTC
CDR3: CASSTRKSGANVLTF
size: few
J: TRBJ2-6
D: NA
V: TRBV19

DNA: TGTGCCAGCAGCCCCGGCGGGGCAGCCAATCATAACAATGAGCAGTTCTTC
CDR3: CASSPGGAANHNNEQFF
size: NA
J: TRBJ2-1
D: NA
V: TRBV9

DNA: TGTGCCAGCAGTTTCCAGGGGAATAATTCACCCCTCCACTTT
CDR3: CASSFQGNNSPLHF
size: NA
J: TRBJ1-6
D: NA
V: TRBV27

DNA: TGCGCCAGCAGCCAAAAAGACACCTACGAGCAGTACTTC
CDR3: CASSQKDTYEQYF
size: NA
J: TRBJ2-7
D: NA
V: TRBV4-1

DNA: TGTGCCTGGAGTGTAACTATCTCCTACGAGCAGTACTTC
CDR3: CAWSVTISYEQYF
size: NA
J: TRBJ2-7
D: NA
V: TRBV30